Listed here are 25 T cell receptor beta chains from one sample, sequenced in a study of T cells after yellow fever vaccination (dated by TCRdb to the late 2010s). Library preparation was by 5' RACE. Sequencing took place on an Illumina HiSeq 2500. Using fastp at Q25 and MiXCR, TCRdb reprocessed the public reads and kept productive beta chains. Rows merge per CDR3 protein into single entries with the most common DNA and genes. Across this sample there are about 53,000 distinct CDR3 sequences, with approximately 6.5% seen only once. The top ten constitute approximately 37% of the sample. The label giving this sample's treatment or condition can be read as: live attenuated yellow fever vaccine strain. The sequencing used CD8+ T cells sorted from PBMCs, collected on the day of the first yellow fever vaccination. Receptor source: a man between 18 and 29 years old who received the YFV17D yellow fever vaccine.

V gene TRBV7-9 combines with J gene TRBJ2-2, with D perhaps matching TRBD1 (5 bases). The germline V gene has CDR1 SEHNR and CDR2 FQNEAQ (reference sequence). The ends were cut back, 4 bases at V and 6 bases at J, with 15 bases in the middle. The CDR3 has 15 residues. The DNA of the CDR3 is TGTGCCAGCAGCTCATTACGTAGGGGCTCCGGGGAGCTGTTTTTT. Translating it yields CASSSLRRGSGELFF.

In this sample, this clonotype turned up many times. V gene TRBV28 combines with J gene TRBJ2-2, with 7 bases aligning to TRBD1. Per the germline V gene, CDR1 is MDHEN and CDR2 is SYDVKM. With 11 bases clipped from V and 1 base from J, the junction kept 7 bases outside the gene matches. The length of the CDR3 is 14 residues. The CDR3 region is CAVGGQENTGELFF. For the CDR3, the DNA is TGTGCCGTAGGAGGACAGGAGAACACCGGGGAGCTGTTTTTT.

V and J are TRBV9 and TRBJ2-1; D is possibly TRBD2 (5 bases). CDR3 length: 14 residues. Germline V lookup: CDR1 SGDLS, CDR2 YYNGEE. The V gene lost 3 bases and the J gene lost 4 bases, with 11 bases spanning the gap. The CDR3 protein is CASSAEDLYNEQFF. The CDR3, as DNA: TGTGCCAGCAGCGCAGAGGACTTATACAATGAGCAGTTCTTC. Filled out from reference TRBV9 and TRBJ2-1, the complete variable domain reads DSGVTQTPKHLITATGQRVTLRCSPRSGDLSVYWYQQSLDQGLQFLIQYYNGEERAKGNILERFSAQQFPDLHSELNLSSLELGDSALYFCASSAEDLYNEQFFGPGTRLTVL.

This clonotype was detected only a few times. The chain has TRBV6-5 and TRBJ2-3; 12 bases align to TRBD1. There are 16 residues in the CDR3. Germline loops: CDR1 MNHEY, CDR2 SVGAGI. J was trimmed by 4 bases and V by 1 base; bases with no gene match: 3. CDR3 sequence (DNA): TGTGCCAGCAGTTACTTCGGGGACAGGGGGCCAGATACGCAGTATTTT. Translating it yields CASSYFGDRGPDTQYF.

This clonotype was observed many times. The chain carries TRBV5-1 and TRBJ1-1; D is unclear. Deletions cut 2 bases from V and 4 bases from J, with 18 bases between. The CDR3 consists of 16 residues. Germline V CDR1 and CDR2: SGHRS, YFSETQ. Here the CDR3 DNA reads TGCGCCAGCAGCTTACCCCCGGGAACGAAGGGCACTGAAGCTTTCTTT. Translation gives CASSLPPGTKGTEAFF.

This clonotype was counted many times. The V and J genes are TRBV4-3 and TRBJ2-1; 8 bases line up with TRBD1. Germline V gene data show CDR1 as LGHNA and CDR2 as YSLEER. The CDR3 has 13 residues. V dropped 4 bases and J dropped 9; count of bases not matched to a gene: 5. The CDR3 DNA reads TGCGCCAGCAGCCCGGCAGGGGGCTTTGAGCAGTTCTTC. Translating it yields CASSPAGGFEQFF.

The chain carries TRBV5-4 and TRBJ2-3; D might be TRBD2 (5 bases). The CDR3 contains 12 residues. The V end lost 7 bases, the J end lost 6 bases, and 12 bases lay between the germline ends. In germline, CDR1 is SGHNT, CDR2 YYREEE (reference sequence). CDR3 coding DNA: TGTGCCAGCCACCGGGGTAGGGATACGCAGTATTTT. As protein: CASHRGRDTQYF.

This clonotype showed up many times. J is TRBJ1-1 and V is TRBV7-9; 7 bases fit TRBD1. After removal of 6 bases from V and 3 bases from J, the junction contained 4 bases not matched to a gene. The CDR3 is 13 residues long. The germline gives CDR1 SEHNR, CDR2 FQNEAQ (reference sequence). The CDR3 region is CASRPGGDTEAFF. DNA for the CDR3: TGTGCCAGCAGACCAGGGGGAGACACTGAAGCTTTCTTT.

The sample holds a few counts of this clonotype. V and J are TRBV27 and TRBJ2-6; 10 bases fit TRBD2. V trimming: 3 bases; J trimming: 0 bases; junction bases outside the gene matches: 14. Germline lookup yields CDR1 MNHEY and CDR2 SMNVEV (reference sequence). This CDR3 has 21 residues. CDR3 residues: CASSLSGASGGHFSGANVLTF. As DNA, the CDR3 is TGTGCCAGCAGTTTGAGTGGTGCTAGCGGGGGCCATTTCTCTGGGGCCAACGTCCTGACTTTC.

In this sample, this clonotype turned up many times. The chain combines TRBV4-3 with TRBJ2-2; 7 nucleotides match TRBD1. V gave up 4 bases and J gave up 7 bases; unmatched junction bases: 3. This CDR3 has 13 residues. The germline CDR1 and CDR2 sequences are LGHNA and YSLEER. The CDR3 is CASSLYRGGELFF. CDR3 nucleotides: TGCGCCAGCAGCCTTTACAGGGGCGGGGAGCTGTTTTTT.

This clonotype has ten or more counts. The chain uses TRBV7-9 and TRBJ2-2; D is uncertain. V dropped 4 bases and J dropped 0 bases, with 9 bases sitting between them. There are 15 residues in the CDR3. The germline V gene has CDR1 SEHNR and CDR2 FQNEAQ (reference sequence). CDR3 loop: CASSSAGTNTGELFF. CDR3 sequence (DNA): TGTGCCAGCAGCTCGGCCGGTACGAACACCGGGGAGCTGTTTTTT.

A few counts support this clonotype. This chain uses TRBV11-1 with TRBJ1-5; 8 nucleotides agree with TRBD1. V gave up 5 bases and J gave up 3 bases; unmatched junction bases: 21. The germline CDR1 and CDR2 sequences are SGHAT and FQDESV (reference sequence). The CDR3 sequence is 20 residues long. The CDR3: CASSDAGTGLSKGANQPQHF. The CDR3 nucleotides read TGTGCCAGCAGCGATGCTGGGACAGGTTTAAGTAAGGGTGCCAATCAGCCCCAGCATTTT.

In its sample, this clonotype was seen many times. The rearrangement uses TRBV6-5 and TRBJ1-6; D perhaps matches TRBD1 (5 bases). The CDR3 loop spans 15 amino acids. Trimming cost V 2 bases and J 7 bases, with 12 bases left between them. Germline CDR1 and CDR2: MNHEY and SVGAGI. Here the CDR3 reads CASSYGTRGNSPLHF. As DNA, the CDR3 is TGTGCCAGCAGTTACGGAACCCGGGGCAATTCACCCCTCCACTTT.

This clonotype has more than one count but fewer than ten. The rearrangement links TRBV11-2 to TRBJ2-4; D is undetermined. Germline V lookup: CDR1 SGHAT, CDR2 FQNNGV. The V end lost 1 base, the J end lost 0 bases, and 16 bases lay between the germline ends. The CDR3 is 18 residues long. The CDR3 is CASSLGPQPLLAKNIQYF. The CDR3 nucleotides read TGTGCCAGCAGCTTAGGACCCCAGCCATTACTAGCCAAAAACATTCAGTACTTC.

This clonotype was counted ten times or more. The chain's CDR3 is CASSLFRGTDTQYF. The CDR3 bases are TGCGCCAGCAGCCTTTTCAGGGGCACAGATACGCAGTATTTT. The V gene is TRBV4-1, the J gene TRBJ2-3; a weak D match, TRBD1 (5 bases). In germline, CDR1 is MGHRA, CDR2 YSYEKL. CDR3 length: 14 amino acids. V dropped 4 bases and J dropped 1 base, with 9 bases sitting between them.

The sample holds many counts of this clonotype. J is TRBJ2-1 and V is TRBV4-1; D unresolved. Trimming took off 1 base at V and 2 bases at J, with 15 bases between the two ends. Germline V gene sequence: CDR1 MGHRA, CDR2 YSYEKL. The CDR3 is 17 amino acids. CDR3 sequence: CASSQVSDAAAYNEQFF. CDR3 sequence (DNA): TGCGCCAGCAGCCAAGTGTCGGACGCGGCTGCCTACAATGAGCAGTTCTTC.

This clonotype came up many times. This rearrangement joins TRBV29-1 to TRBJ2-1; 8 bases are a match to TRBD1. The CDR3 has 12 residues. The J segment lost 6 bases and the V segment lost 7 bases, leaving 5 bases of the junction unmatched. Germline V gives CDR1 SQVTM, CDR2 ANQGSEA. The DNA for the CDR3 is TGCAGCGCCGGGACAGGATTCAATGAGCAGTTCTTC. It is translated as CSAGTGFNEQFF.

This clonotype was detected only a few times. This chain uses TRBV4-3 with TRBJ2-2; the D is unclear. The V and J ends lost 0 bases and 6 bases respectively, with 17 bases between them. Germline lookup yields CDR1 LGHNA and CDR2 YSLEER. CDR3 size: 17 residues. In DNA, the CDR3 is TGCGCCAGCAGCCAAGAGGAAGGGCTCCGGTTACCCGGGGAGCTGTTTTTT. Its protein product is CASSQEEGLRLPGELFF.

The chain combines TRBV10-3 with TRBJ1-1; D gene unclear. Germline lookup yields CDR1 ENHRY and CDR2 SYGVKD. V dropped 0 bases and J dropped 5 bases, with 7 bases sitting between them. This CDR3 region has 13 residues. This CDR3 is CAISESAVTEAFF. As DNA, the CDR3 is TGTGCCATCAGTGAGTCTGCGGTTACTGAAGCTTTCTTT.

The V gene is TRBV7-9, the J gene TRBJ2-1; 8 nucleotides align to TRBD1. The CDR3 consists of 15 residues. Germline loops: CDR1 SEHNR, CDR2 FQNEAQ (reference sequence). The V segment lost 2 bases and the J segment 0 bases; nucleotides outside the gene matches: 0. CDR3 DNA sequence: TGTGCCAGCAGCTTAACAGGGGGCTCCTACAATGAGCAGTTCTTC. Its translation is CASSLTGGSYNEQFF.

The genes are TRBV10-2 and TRBJ1-1; no clear D gene. The V end was cut by 0 bases, the J end by 1 base, with 3 bases between. The CDR3 length is 13 residues. CDR1 and CDR2 (germline): WSHSY, SAAADI. The CDR3 region is CASSESGNTEAFF. The CDR3 DNA reads as TGCGCCAGCAGTGAGTCCGGGAACACTGAAGCTTTCTTT.

This clonotype was counted between two and nine times. V usage is TRBV4-3 and J usage is TRBJ1-4; D unresolved. The CDR3 totals 16 residues. Trimming left V 0 bases short and J 8 bases short, with 16 bases between. Germline V gene data show CDR1 as LGHNA and CDR2 as YSLEER. CDR3 sequence: CASSQDLGFRLEKLFF. CDR3 bases: TGCGCCAGCAGCCAAGATCTGGGATTTCGTCTGGAAAAACTGTTTTTT.

The V call is TRBV7-8, the J call TRBJ2-3, with 7 nucleotides matching TRBD2. V was pared by 4 bases and J by 1 base, with 5 bases of the junction left unmatched. Germline lookup yields CDR1 SGHVS and CDR2 FQNEAQ. The CDR3 runs to 15 residues. CDR3 residues: CASSSRRGGTDTQYF. CDR3 nucleotide sequence: TGTGCCAGCAGCTCCCGCCGGGGGGGCACAGATACGCAGTATTTT.

This clonotype occurred many times. V usage is TRBV7-3 and J usage is TRBJ2-1, with D maybe TRBD1 (5 bases). Trimming took off 4 bases at V and 3 bases at J, with 13 bases between the two ends. Germline-derived CDR1 and CDR2 are SGHTA and FQGTGA. The CDR3 runs 15 residues. The CDR3 nucleotides read TGTGCCAGCAGCTCCCTGGCAGGGAACTACAATGAGCAGTTCTTC. Translating gives CASSSLAGNYNEQFF.

This clonotype was counted a few times. The CDR3, as DNA: TGTGCCACCAGTGAAACCGGGCCGGGACAATACAATGAGCAGTTCTTC. Encoded protein: CATSETGPGQYNEQFF. The chain joins TRBV24-1 to TRBJ2-1, with TRBD1 as a possible D gene (6 bases). From germline, CDR1 is KGHDR and CDR2 SFDVKD. The ends were cut back, 4 bases at V and 4 bases at J, with 16 bases in the middle. This CDR3 contains 16 residues.